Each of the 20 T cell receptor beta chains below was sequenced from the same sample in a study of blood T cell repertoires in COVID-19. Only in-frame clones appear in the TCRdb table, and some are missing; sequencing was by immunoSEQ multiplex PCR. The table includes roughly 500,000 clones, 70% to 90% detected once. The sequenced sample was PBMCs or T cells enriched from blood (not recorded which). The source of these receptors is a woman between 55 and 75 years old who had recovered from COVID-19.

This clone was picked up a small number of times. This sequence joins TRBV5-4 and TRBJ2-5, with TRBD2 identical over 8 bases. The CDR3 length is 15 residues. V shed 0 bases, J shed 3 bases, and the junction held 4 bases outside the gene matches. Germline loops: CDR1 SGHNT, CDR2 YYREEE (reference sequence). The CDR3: CASSLGGTREETQYF. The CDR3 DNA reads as TGTGCCAGCAGCTTGGGGGGGACTAGGGAAGAGACCCAGTACTTC.

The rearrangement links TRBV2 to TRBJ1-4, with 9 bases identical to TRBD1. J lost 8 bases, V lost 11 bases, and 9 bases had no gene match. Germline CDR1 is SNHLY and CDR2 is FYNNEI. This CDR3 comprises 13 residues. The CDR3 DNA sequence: TGTGCCGGGTCACAGGGGGCTGGCGAAAAACTGTTTTTT. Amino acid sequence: CAGSQGAGEKLFF.

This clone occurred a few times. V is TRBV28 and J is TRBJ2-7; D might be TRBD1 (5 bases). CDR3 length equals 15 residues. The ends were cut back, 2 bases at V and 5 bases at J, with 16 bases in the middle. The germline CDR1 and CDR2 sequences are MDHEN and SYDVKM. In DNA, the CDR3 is TGTGCCAGCAGTTTAAGAAGACAGCCCGCCAACGAGCAGTACTTC. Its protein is CASSLRRQPANEQYF.

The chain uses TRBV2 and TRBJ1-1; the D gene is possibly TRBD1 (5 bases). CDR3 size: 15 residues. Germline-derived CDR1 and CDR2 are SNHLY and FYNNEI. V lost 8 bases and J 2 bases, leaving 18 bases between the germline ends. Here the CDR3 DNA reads TGTGCCAGCCGGACGGGAGGGACGGCAAACACTGAAGCTTTCTTT. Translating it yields CASRTGGTANTEAFF.

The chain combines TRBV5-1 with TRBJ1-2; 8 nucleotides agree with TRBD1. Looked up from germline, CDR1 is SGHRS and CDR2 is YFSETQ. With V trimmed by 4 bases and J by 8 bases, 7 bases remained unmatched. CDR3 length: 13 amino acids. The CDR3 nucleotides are TGCGCCAGCAGCGGAATTGACAGGGGAGGCTACACCTTC. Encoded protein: CASSGIDRGGYTF.

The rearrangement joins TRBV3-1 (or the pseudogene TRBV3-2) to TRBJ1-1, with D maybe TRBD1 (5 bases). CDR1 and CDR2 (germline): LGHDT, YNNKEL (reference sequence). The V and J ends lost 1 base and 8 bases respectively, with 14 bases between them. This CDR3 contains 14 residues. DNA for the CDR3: TGTGCCAGCAGCCAAGGGGGCAAAGCACCAGAAGCTTTCTTT. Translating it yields CASSQGGKAPEAFF.

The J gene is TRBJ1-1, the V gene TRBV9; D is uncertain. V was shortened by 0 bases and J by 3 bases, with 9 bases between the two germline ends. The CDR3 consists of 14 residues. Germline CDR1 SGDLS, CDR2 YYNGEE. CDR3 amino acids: CASSVVQQHTEAFF. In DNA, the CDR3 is TGTGCCAGCAGCGTAGTGCAACAGCACACTGAAGCTTTCTTT.

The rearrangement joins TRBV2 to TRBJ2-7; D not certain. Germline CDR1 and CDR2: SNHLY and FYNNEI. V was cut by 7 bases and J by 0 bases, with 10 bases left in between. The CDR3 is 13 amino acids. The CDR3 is CASINPSSYEQYV. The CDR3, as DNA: TGTGCCAGCATAAACCCGAGCTCCTACGAGCAGTACGTC.

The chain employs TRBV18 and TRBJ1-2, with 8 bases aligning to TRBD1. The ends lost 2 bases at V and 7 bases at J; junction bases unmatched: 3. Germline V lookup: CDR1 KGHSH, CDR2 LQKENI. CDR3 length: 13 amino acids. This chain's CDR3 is CASSPGQGAGYTF. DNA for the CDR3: TGTGCCAGCTCACCAGGTCAGGGGGCTGGCTACACCTTC.

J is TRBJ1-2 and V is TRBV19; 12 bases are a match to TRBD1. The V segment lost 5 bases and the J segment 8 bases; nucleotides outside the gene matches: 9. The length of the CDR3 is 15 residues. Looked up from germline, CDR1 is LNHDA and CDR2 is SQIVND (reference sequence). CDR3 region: CASSSGQGAPVGYTF. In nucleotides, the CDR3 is TGTGCCAGTAGTTCGGGACAGGGGGCTCCGGTCGGCTACACCTTC. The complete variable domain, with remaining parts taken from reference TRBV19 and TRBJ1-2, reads DGGITQSPKYLFRKEGQNVTLSCEQNLNHDAMYWYRQDPGQGLRLIYYSQIVNDFQKGDIAEGYSVSREKKESFPLTVTSAQKNPTAFYLCASSSGQGAPVGYTFGSGTRLTVV.

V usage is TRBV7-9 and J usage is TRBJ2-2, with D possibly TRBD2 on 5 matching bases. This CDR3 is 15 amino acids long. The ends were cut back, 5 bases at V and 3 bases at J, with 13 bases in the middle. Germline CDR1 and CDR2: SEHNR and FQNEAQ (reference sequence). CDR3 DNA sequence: TGTGCCAGCAGCAACGGGGTCCCCTACACCGGGGAGCTGTTTTTT. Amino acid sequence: CASSNGVPYTGELFF.

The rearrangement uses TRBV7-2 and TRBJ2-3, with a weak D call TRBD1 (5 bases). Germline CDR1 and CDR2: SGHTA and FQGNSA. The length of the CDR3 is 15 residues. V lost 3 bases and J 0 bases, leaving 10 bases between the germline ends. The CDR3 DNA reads TGTGCCAGCAGCTTGGGGCGCTCCAGCACAGATACGCAGTATTTT. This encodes CASSLGRSSTDTQYF.

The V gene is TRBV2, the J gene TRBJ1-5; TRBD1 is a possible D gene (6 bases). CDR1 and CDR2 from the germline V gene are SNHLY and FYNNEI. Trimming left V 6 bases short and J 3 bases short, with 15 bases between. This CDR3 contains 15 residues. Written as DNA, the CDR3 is TGTGCCAGCAGGAAACAGGGATCATTCAATCAGCCCCAGCATTTT. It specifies CASRKQGSFNQPQHF. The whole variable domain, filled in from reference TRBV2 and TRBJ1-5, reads EPEVTQTPSHQVTQMGQEVILRCVPISNHLYFYWYRQILGQKVEFLVSFYNNEISEKSEIFDDQFSVERPDGSNFTLKIRSTKLEDSAMYFCASRKQGSFNQPQHFGDGTRLSIL.

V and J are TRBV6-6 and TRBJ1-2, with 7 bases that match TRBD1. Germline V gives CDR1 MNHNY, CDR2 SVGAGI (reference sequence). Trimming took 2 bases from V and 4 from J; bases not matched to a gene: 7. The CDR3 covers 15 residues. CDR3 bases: TGTGCCAGCAGTTACCCCGGGACAGCTTTCTATGGCTACACCTTC. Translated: CASSYPGTAFYGYTF.

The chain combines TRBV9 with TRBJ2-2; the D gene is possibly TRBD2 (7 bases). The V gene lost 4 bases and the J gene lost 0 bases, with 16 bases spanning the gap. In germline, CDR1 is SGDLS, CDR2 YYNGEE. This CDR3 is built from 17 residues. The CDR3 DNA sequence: TGTGCCAGCAGCCGCACCACGGGGGGCGCGAACACCGGGGAGCTGTTTTTT. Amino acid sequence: CASSRTTGGANTGELFF.

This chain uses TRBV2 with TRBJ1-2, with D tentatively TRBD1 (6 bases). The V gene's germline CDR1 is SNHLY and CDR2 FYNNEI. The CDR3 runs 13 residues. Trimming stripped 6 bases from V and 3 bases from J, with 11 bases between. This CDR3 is CASRGGGDYGYTF. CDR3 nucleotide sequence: TGTGCCAGCAGGGGTGGGGGCGACTATGGCTACACCTTC. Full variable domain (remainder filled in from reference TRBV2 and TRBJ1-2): EPEVTQTPSHQVTQMGQEVILRCVPISNHLYFYWYRQILGQKVEFLVSFYNNEISEKSEIFDDQFSVERPDGSNFTLKIRSTKLEDSAMYFCASRGGGDYGYTFGSGTRLTVV.

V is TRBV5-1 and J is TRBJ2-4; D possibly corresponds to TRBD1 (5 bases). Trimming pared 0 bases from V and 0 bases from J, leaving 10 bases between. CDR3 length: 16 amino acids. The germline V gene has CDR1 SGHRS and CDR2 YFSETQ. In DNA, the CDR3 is TGCGCCAGCAGCTTGGTGGCAGGGCTAGCCAAAAACATTCAGTACTTC. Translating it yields CASSLVAGLAKNIQYF.

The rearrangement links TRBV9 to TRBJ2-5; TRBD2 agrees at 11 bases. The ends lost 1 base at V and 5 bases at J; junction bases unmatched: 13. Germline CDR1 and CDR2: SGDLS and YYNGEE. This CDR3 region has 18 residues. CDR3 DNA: TGTGCCAGCAGCGTACGTCCCTCTAGCGGGGGGCTGGAGGAGACCCAGTACTTC. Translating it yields CASSVRPSSGGLEETQYF.

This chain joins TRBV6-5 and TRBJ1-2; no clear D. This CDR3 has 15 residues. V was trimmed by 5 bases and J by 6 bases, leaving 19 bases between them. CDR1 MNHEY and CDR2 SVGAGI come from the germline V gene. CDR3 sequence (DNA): TGTGCCAGCAGTACCACCATATCCCCCCCGGATGGCTACACCTTC. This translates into CASSTTISPPDGYTF.

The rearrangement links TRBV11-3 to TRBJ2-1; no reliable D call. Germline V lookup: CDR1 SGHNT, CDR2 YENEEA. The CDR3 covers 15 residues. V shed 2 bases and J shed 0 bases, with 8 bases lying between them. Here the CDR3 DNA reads TGTGCCAGCAGCTTAAAACGGAGCTCCTACAATGAGCAGTTCTTC. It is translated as CASSLKRSSYNEQFF.